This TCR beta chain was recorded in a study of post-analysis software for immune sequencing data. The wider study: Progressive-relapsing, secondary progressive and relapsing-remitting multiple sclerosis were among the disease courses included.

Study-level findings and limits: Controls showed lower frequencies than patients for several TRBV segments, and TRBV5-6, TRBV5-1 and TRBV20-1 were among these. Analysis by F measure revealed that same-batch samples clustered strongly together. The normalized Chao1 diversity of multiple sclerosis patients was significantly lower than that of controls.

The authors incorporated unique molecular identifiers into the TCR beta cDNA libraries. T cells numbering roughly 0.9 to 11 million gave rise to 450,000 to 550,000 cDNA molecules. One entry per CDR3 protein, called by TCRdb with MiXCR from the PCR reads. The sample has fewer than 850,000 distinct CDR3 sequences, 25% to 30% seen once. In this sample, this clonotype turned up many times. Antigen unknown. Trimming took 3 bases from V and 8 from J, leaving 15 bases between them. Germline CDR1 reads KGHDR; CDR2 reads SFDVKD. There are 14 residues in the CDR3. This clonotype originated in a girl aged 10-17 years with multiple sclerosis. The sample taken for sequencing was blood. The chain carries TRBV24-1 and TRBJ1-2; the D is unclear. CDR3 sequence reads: CATSDRNLFGGYTF. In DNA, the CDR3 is TGTGCCACCAGTGATCGTAATCTATTTGGAGGCTACACCTTC.